A single sample is the source of the 7 T cell receptor beta chains below, sequenced in a study of blood T cell repertoires in COVID-19. Repertoires were generated with immunoSEQ multiplex PCR, while TCRdb's copy carries only in-frame clones and drops some. The profile shows about 240,000 clones, roughly 80% of them singletons. Sequencing was carried out using peripheral blood. The receptor set was obtained from a woman aged 18-30 years with acute or convalescent COVID-19.

Regarding this clone: This CDR3 is also generated by other DNA sequences in the sample. The chain couples TRBV7-2 to TRBJ2-5, with a weak D call TRBD2 (5 bases). This CDR3 spans 13 amino acids. Germline CDR1 reads SGHTA; CDR2 reads FQGNSA. Trimming removed 1 base from V and 5 bases from J, with 8 bases in between. The CDR3 region has the DNA TGTGCCAGCAGCTTAGGGACTCGGGAGACCCAGTACTTC. It specifies CASSLGTRETQYF.

This clone appeared a few times. The chain uses TRBV29-1 and TRBJ1-5; 7 bases align to TRBD1. The CDR3 covers 13 residues. The V segment lost 6 bases and the J segment 3 bases; nucleotides outside the gene matches: 5. The germline V gene has CDR1 SQVTM and CDR2 ANQGSEA. The CDR3 here is CSVRQGNNQPQHF. In nucleotides, the CDR3 is TGCAGCGTACGACAGGGAAACAATCAGCCCCAGCATTTT.

This rearrangement joins TRBV30 to TRBJ2-1, with D uncertain. The V and J ends lost 3 bases and 4 bases respectively, with 10 bases between them. Germline CDR1 is GTSNPN and CDR2 is SVGIG (reference sequence). The CDR3 runs to 13 residues. This CDR3 is CAWRGVRYNEQFF. The DNA for the CDR3 is TGTGCCTGGAGGGGCGTACGGTACAATGAGCAGTTCTTC.

This clone was observed a single time. The chain uses TRBV7-9 and TRBJ2-3; TRBD2 agrees at 10 bases. Trimming removed 3 bases from V and 1 base from J; junction bases left unmatched: 4. CDR3 length: 16 residues. The germline V gene encodes CDR1 SEHNR and CDR2 FQNEAQ (reference sequence). The CDR3 region has the DNA TGTGCCAGCAGCTTGAATGGACTAGCGGGCACAGATACGCAGTATTTT. It translates to CASSLNGLAGTDTQYF.

J is TRBJ1-2 and V is TRBV19; D might be TRBD1 (5 bases). CDR3 length: 15 amino acids. Germline V gene lookup returns CDR1 LNHDA and CDR2 SQIVND (reference sequence). The V end was cut by 1 base, the J end by 4 bases, with 13 bases between. CDR3 nucleotides: TGTGCCAGTAGTATAGCGGACGTGGGACTCTATGGCTACACCTTC. Translation: CASSIADVGLYGYTF.

This clone was seen a few times. This sequence joins TRBV4-1 and TRBJ1-2; D unresolved. This CDR3 spans 15 amino acids. V was cut by 0 bases and J by 4 bases, with 12 bases left in between. The germline V gene encodes CDR1 MGHRA and CDR2 YSYEKL. CDR3 in amino acids: CASSQERPGLYGYTF. As DNA, the CDR3 is TGCGCCAGCAGCCAAGAGAGGCCCGGCCTCTATGGCTACACCTTC.

This clone was seen once. The V and J genes are TRBV6-2 or TRBV6-3 and TRBJ2-5; possible D gene TRBD1, 5 bases. The germline V and J ends were trimmed by 3 bases and 4 bases, with 6 bases remaining between them. CDR3 length: 12 residues. Looked up from germline, CDR1 is MNHEY and CDR2 is SVGEGT. CDR3 loop: CASSYQGETQYF. The CDR3 DNA sequence: TGTGCCAGCAGTTATCAGGGAGAGACCCAGTACTTC.